This note documents a single T cell receptor (beta chain) sequence. The clone's antigen remains unknown. Within one base of it there is no much larger clone, and no base qualities were kept. After removal of 1 base from V and 9 bases from J, the junction retains 5 bases not matched to a gene. The germline V gene yields SGDLS for CDR1 and YYNGEE for CDR2. Counted from cysteine to phenylalanine, this CDR3 has 16 amino acids. Only CDR3 DNA remains: 48 bases, in frame from the first base. Libraries were built with the immunoSEQ multiplex PCR assay. For the multiplex PCR, a mixture combining 60 forward primers for TCR Vbeta segments and 13 reverse primers for TCR Jbeta segments was used. The CDR3 region of rearranged TCR beta genes was amplified from genomic DNA by a multiplex PCR assay. The amplified TCR beta libraries were sequenced on the Illumina HiSeq System as 87-base-pair reads. The original methods were these. A later analysis tallied around 82 million unique TCR beta chains across the 666 repertoires, and approximately 9.9 million of those chains were shared by two or more donors. Raw reads were error-corrected and collapsed into unique sequences with a nearest-neighbor algorithm that merged closely related sequences to remove PCR and sequencing errors. Alignment of CDR3 sequences to IMGT reference sequences was used to assign V, D and J gene segments. For a sequence to be retained, a match of at least six nucleotides was required to both a V gene segment and a J gene segment. Rearrangements were classified as productive when the CDR3 lacked stop codons and remained in frame with V and J, and all other rearrangements were classified as non-productive. Following IMGT convention, CDR3 was defined as the stretch from the second conserved V-encoded cysteine up to the conserved J-encoded phenylalanine. In an earlier analysis of around 540 of the donors, sequences lacking an unambiguous match to a single V gene segment were excluded. An earlier analysis of a few hundred of the donors called V segments functional above 56.7% productive rearrangements and segregating when the between-donor standard deviation exceeded 5%. To diagnose cytomegalovirus status from the catalog of TCR beta chain sequences, a statistical classification framework was built. In a later analysis, V and J genes were assigned by comparing TCR nucleotide sequences against IMGT/GENE-DB human TR gene sequences. The TCRdist pipeline was used in a later analysis to assign CDR3 sequences and most-parsimonious VDJ recombination scenarios. In a later analysis, every TCR beta chain was defined by the combination of its CDR3 amino acid sequence and its V-gene family, and reads without a unique V-gene family were dropped. In a later analysis, 450 to 600 highly shared, low-generation-probability nucleotide sequences were removed to address suspected cross-contamination and a sequencing artifact. A later analysis calculated a clonal expansion index for each public chain from normalized within-repertoire ranks of inferred template counts. In a later analysis, generation probabilities were computed using a VDJ recombination model fitted to out-of-frame rearrangements, and the results were checked against IGoR. A later analysis scored TCR-TCR, TCR-HLA and TCR-CMV co-occurrence with hypergeometric tests, applying a repertoire-size bias correction to TCR pairs. A later analysis estimated false discovery rates by permuting HLA or CMV assignments 20 times. In a later analysis, co-occurring TCRs were grouped using DBSCAN, with TCRdist sequence similarity added in when clustering inside HLA-allele-positive subsets. Repertoires with fewer than 30,000 or more than 120,000 public chains were left out of co-occurrence clustering, as were a handful of repertoires with anomalous nucleotide sharing. Drawn from immuneACCESS, this table holds only the in-frame rearrangements with V and J called that TCRdb kept. Clones are partly lost; checked studies trace under half to an unresolved V gene and leave the rest unexplained. V and J calls and clone size are as listed in that table; D and trimming were resolved from the DNA. The sample table lists fewer than 200,000 clones, under 75% of them with a count of one. The ten largest clones represent roughly 7.1% of the sample.

The source of the sample is a study of cytomegalovirus exposure and HLA in healthy donors (dated by TCRdb to about 2017). Concerning the study at large: In an earlier analysis of 587 of the donors, about 260 Gb of sequence data and 90 million to 130 million unique TCR beta sequences from roughly 190 million T cells were reported. Among 300 to 500 genotyped donors of the cohort, an average of about 220,000 unique TCR beta nucleotide sequences was sequenced per donor, of which 15% to 20% were non-productive. Donor age, sex, ethnicity and CMV serostatus were compiled alongside the repertoire data. An early release covering 550 to 700 HLA-typed donors comprised about 300 gigabases of sequencing data and roughly 85 million unique TCR sequences. The number of typed donors differed by locus: roughly 629-630 for A, B, C, DRB1 and DQB1; some 540 for DQA1; 600 to 610 for DPA1; and roughly 450 for DPB1. A separate validation cohort of 100 to 150 different subjects was used in addition to the roughly 700-subject first cohort. A later analysis re-examined previously published TCR beta repertoires from more than 550 donors and added high-resolution HLA genotyping to investigate patterns of TCR occurrence. The study aimed to test whether signatures of past pathogen exposure could be identified by cataloging public T cell receptors. An earlier analysis of 587 of the donors used high-throughput TCR beta sequencing to judge whether each TCR beta V gene segment behaved as functional or pseudogenic. A handful of DR-DQ haplotypes were handled as single units for association and clustering because linkage in the cohort was strong. Class I and class II HLA loci were covered by the typing at four-digit resolution. In the later analysis, no new phenotypic data were used to find candidate immune exposures; instead, reliance was placed on TCR beta sequences and their occurrence across donors. Using immunosequencing, the study profiled T cell repertoires from fewer than 700 subjects and related those repertoires to cytomegalovirus serostatus. All discovery cohort repertoires had been generated on a single sequencing platform. Of the 398 genotyped donors, approximately 80% fell in the genetic ancestry cluster associated with self-reported Caucasian donors. In a later genetic analysis, genome-wide SNP genotypes for about three fifths of the roughly 670 donors were used, and that subset was treated as a discovery cohort. The study combined high-throughput TCR immunosequencing, statistical association of individual TCRs with disease status, and machine learning to predict cytomegalovirus infection status. On the study overall, not on this receptor specifically: A later analysis found that TCR association rates varied across HLA loci, with DRB1 alleles showing the most associated TCRs and HLA-C alleles the fewest. Assigning TCR associations to individual alleles was difficult when HLA alleles, especially DR and DQ, strongly co-occurred. For the cohort, immune exposure information was limited to CMV serostatus. The authors suggested that the approach could potentially be extended to other disease states and immunological phenotypes. While some public TCRs were present in many individuals, most TCR sequences turned up only very rarely across donors. In a later analysis, HLA-associated TCR beta chains were found to be more clonally expanded and to have lower generation probabilities than equally common non-associated chains. A further reported finding was that TCR beta sequences accurately predicted the HLA-A and HLA-B alleles for most subjects in the first cohort. Sequencing depth was assumed to be roughly uniform across donors in the presence/absence analyses, though that assumption may not hold. A cluster of highly shared sequence variants was judged likely to be a technical artifact of the sequencing pipeline. In a later genetic analysis, a missense DCLRE1C variant was associated with V-gene and J-gene trimming of TCR beta chains, and the association was replicated in an independent cohort. A later genetic analysis reported fewer N-insertions in productive TCRs among donors in an Asian-associated ancestry cluster than the roughly 700-donor mean. A later analysis found that most CMV-associated TCR beta chains appeared HLA-restricted, with HLA associations seemingly driven largely by CMV exposure. According to a later analysis, parvovirus B19, influenza, CMV and Epstein-Barr virus appeared linked to several top co-occurrence clusters. This cohort had only TCR beta chains sequenced, and the lack of alpha or paired-chain data limited which features could be detected. In a later analysis, around 15,000 TCR beta sequences were associated with specific HLA alleles at a false discovery rate of 0.05. Because the 87-base-pair reads could not distinguish some IMGT-functional V segments, including TRBV6-2 and TRBV6-3, those segments were excluded. In an earlier analysis of a few hundred of the donors, most TCR beta V segments were observed in productive rearrangements about 87% or about 30% of the time, broadly matching IMGT annotations. A total of fewer than 200 TCR beta chains were listed by the study as associated with cytomegalovirus. A few of the identified cytomegalovirus-associated TCR beta chains were confirmed in vitro to be specific for cytomegalovirus antigens. Correlated functional status among segregating V segments might be attributable to linkage disequilibrium, but an unknown experimental factor could not be ruled out. Over 15 rarely observed V segments, including chromosome 9 orphons, were excluded from the earlier analysis of approximately 600 of the donors because counts were too low. Because HLA typing was missing for some donors at each locus, association tests included only the typed subset. Cytomegalovirus status was reported to be diagnosed by the classifier with high specificity and sensitivity in both the original and validation cohorts.

The cohort consisted of 600 to 700 healthy bone marrow donors. All cohort members were sampled while nominally healthy, although unrecorded immune exposures were likely present. The donor tested CMV seropositive and was one of the 289 seropositive cohort members. Every donor gave a peripheral blood sample, and the peripheral blood mononuclear cells from that sample were used for TCR beta sequencing. The Qiagen DNeasy Blood Extraction Kit was used to extract genomic DNA from the blood cell samples. The sequence came from a man aged 40-49 years in good health and CMV-seropositive. The chain is encoded by TRBV9 joined to TRBJ2-1; 15 middle bases align to TRBD2. Sequenced material: PBMCs. The CDR3 corresponds to CASSVSGTSGGSEQFF. The bases read TGTGCCAGCAGCGTAAGTGGGACTAGCGGGGGGAGTGAGCAGTTCTTC.